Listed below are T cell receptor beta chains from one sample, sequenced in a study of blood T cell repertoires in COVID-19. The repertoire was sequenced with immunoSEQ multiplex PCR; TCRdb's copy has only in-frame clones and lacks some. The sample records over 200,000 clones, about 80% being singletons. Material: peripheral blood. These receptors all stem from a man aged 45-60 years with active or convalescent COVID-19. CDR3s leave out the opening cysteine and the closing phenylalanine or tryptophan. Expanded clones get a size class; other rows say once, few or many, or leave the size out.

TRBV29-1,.,SVLGQAYGYT
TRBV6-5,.,ASRRGRDGTEAF
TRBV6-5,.,ASSYSGQGLQPQH
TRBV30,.,AWSVLDRNYGYT
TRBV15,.,ATSTRDMNTEAF
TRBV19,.,ASSTVANSGANVLT
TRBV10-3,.,AISGLAGESGELF
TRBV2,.,ASSEEGALGYT
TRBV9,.,ASSVVPRGTEAF
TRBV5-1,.,ASSEATVKYGYT
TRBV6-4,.,ASSFDRNTEAF
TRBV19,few,ASSMTGTPSEPQH
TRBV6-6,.,ASSLDRVSSYEQY
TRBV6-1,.,ASSEDRARSGYT
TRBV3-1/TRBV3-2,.,ASSQVLSSGNTIY
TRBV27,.,ASSPRTGQAGANVLT
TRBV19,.,ASSIPGQVNQPQH
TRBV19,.,ASSNNRGNEQF
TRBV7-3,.,ASSLAGKYNSPLH
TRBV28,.,ASSLESQGNNQPQH
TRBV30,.,AWSLHGEAF
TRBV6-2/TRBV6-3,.,ASSTQGLSGANVLT
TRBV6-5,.,ASSDRDWSSYEQY